A single sample gave rise to the 10 T cell receptor beta chains below, sequenced in a study of T-cell memory formation after mild COVID-19. Using its own MiXCR run on the 5' RACE reads, TCRdb lists one record per CDR3 protein. The sample carries about 600,000 distinct CDR3 sequences, about 20% recorded once. The sample taken for sequencing was PBMCs or a T cell subset sorted from them (not recorded which). The receptors were gathered from an adult woman who had mild COVID-19 (a few samples of this study predate the infection). Cell type and time point are not known.

A few counts support this clonotype. This chain uses TRBV5-1 with TRBJ2-5, with 13 bases lining up with TRBD2. This CDR3 is 19 amino acids long. Germline assignment: CDR1 SGHRS and CDR2 YFSETQ. V lost 4 bases to trimming and J lost 2 bases; unmatched junction nucleotides: 14. Here the CDR3 DNA reads TGCGCCAGCAGCAGGGGACTAGCGGGGATTAATATCGATCAAGAGACCCAGTACTTC. This codes for CASSRGLAGINIDQETQYF.

This clonotype was seen repeatedly, ten times or more. The V call is TRBV29-1, the J call TRBJ2-7; no clear D. This CDR3 is 10 amino acids long. Trimming took off 6 bases at V and 3 bases at J, with 6 bases between the two ends. The germline V gene encodes CDR1 SQVTM and CDR2 ANQGSEA. In DNA form, the CDR3 reads TGCAGCGTAAGGGACTACGAGCAGTACTTC. Translation: CSVRDYEQYF.

This clonotype was detected only a few times. The V gene is TRBV7-8, the J gene TRBJ2-1; 10 bases align to TRBD2. The CDR3 extends over 15 amino acids. With 2 bases clipped from V and 8 bases from J, the junction kept 6 bases outside the gene matches. CDR1 SGHVS and CDR2 FQNEAQ come from the germline V gene. Here the CDR3 DNA reads TGTGCCAGCAGCTTATTGGGACTAGCGATGGATGAGCAGTTCTTC. Translation gives CASSLLGLAMDEQFF.

The gene calls are TRBV7-3 and TRBJ1-2, with TRBD1 as a possible D gene (5 bases). Between the trimmed V and J ends, which lost 5 bases and 4 bases, there was a span of 14 bases. The CDR3 has 14 residues. Germline V gene data show CDR1 as SGHTA and CDR2 as FQGTGA. This CDR3 is CASSLGAPFYGYTF. In nucleotides, the CDR3 is TGTGCCAGCAGCCTCGGGGCACCCTTCTATGGCTACACCTTC.

This clonotype occurred many times. The CDR3 nucleotides read TGTGCCAGTAGTATAGTTGGATCAGATACGCAGTATTTT. Translating it yields CASSIVGSDTQYF. The chain carries TRBV19 and TRBJ2-3; D is uncertain. This CDR3 is built from 13 residues. Germline assignment: CDR1 LNHDA and CDR2 SQIVND (reference sequence). Trimming stripped 1 base from V and 4 bases from J, with 6 bases between.

This clonotype was detected a few times. The chain recombines TRBV5-6 with TRBJ2-5; TRBD2 matches 9 bases. V was clipped by 5 bases and J by 0 bases; unmatched bases: 11. Germline CDR1 and CDR2: SGHDT and YYEEEE. This CDR3 spans 17 amino acids. The CDR3 DNA is TGTGCCAGCAGAATGGGGCCGACTAGCGGTAACCAAGAGACCCAGTACTTC. Its protein product is CASRMGPTSGNQETQYF.

This clonotype was seen a few times. V is TRBV14 and J is TRBJ2-5, with 12 bases lining up with TRBD2. Per the germline V gene, CDR1 is SGHDN and CDR2 is FVKESK. The length of the CDR3 is 14 residues. J gave up 6 bases and V 4 bases, and 3 bases lay outside the gene matches. DNA of the CDR3: TGTGCCAGCAGCCGGACTAGCGGGGTTCAGACCCAGTACTTC. Protein sequence: CASSRTSGVQTQYF.

The rearrangement joins TRBV7-8 to TRBJ2-1; D not resolved. With 1 base removed from V and 4 bases from J, the gap between germline ends came to 8 bases. The CDR3 loop spans 14 amino acids. The V gene's germline CDR1 is SGHVS and CDR2 FQNEAQ. The DNA of the CDR3 is TGTGCCAGCAGCTTAGTGGCTATATACAATGAGCAGTTCTTC. Translation: CASSLVAIYNEQFF. The whole variable domain, remainder taken from reference TRBV7-8 and TRBJ2-1, is GAGVSQSPRYKVAKRGQDVALRCDPISGHVSLFWYQQALGQGPEFLTYFQNEAQLDKSGLPSDRFFAERPEGSVSTLKIQRTQQEDSAVYLCASSLVAIYNEQFFGPGTRLTVL.

This clonotype was observed a few times. The genes are TRBV24-1 and TRBJ2-5; 7 nucleotides line up with TRBD1. The CDR3 has 14 amino acids. V lost 9 bases and J lost 1; bases outside the gene matches: 7. The germline gives CDR1 KGHDR, CDR2 SFDVKD. CDR3 sequence reads: CATSGRGTQETQYF. CDR3 coding DNA: TGTGCCACCTCCGGCAGGGGGACCCAAGAGACCCAGTACTTC.

This chain uses TRBV4-1 with TRBJ1-2; TRBD1 agrees at 10 bases. Germline trimming cut 4 bases from V and 8 bases from J; bases unmatched to any gene: 4. The CDR3 extends over 13 amino acids. Germline CDR1 MGHRA, CDR2 YSYEKL. The CDR3 loop reads CASSLDRGQGYTF. CDR3 bases: TGCGCCAGCAGCCTTGACAGGGGGCAAGGCTACACCTTC.